These 10 T cell receptor beta chains were sequenced from one sample in a study of blood T cells in healthy people across ages. A sample-barcoded 5' primer and a J-beta primer mix were used in a second PCR of roughly 7 to 12 cycles. TCRdb reprocessed the 5' RACE reads with MiXCR, giving one entry per CDR3 protein. The sample consists of 450,000 to 700,000 distinct CDR3 sequences, approximately 25% of them appearing once. Sequenced material: blood. These TCRs come from a woman in her 70s in good health.

The V gene is TRBV10-3, the J gene TRBJ2-1; 15 bases agree with TRBD2. The CDR3 contains 17 residues. The germline V gene has CDR1 ENHRY and CDR2 SYGVKD. Trimming took 4 bases from V and 4 from J; bases not matched to a gene: 5. In DNA, the CDR3 is TGTGCCATCAGTGGGGGACTAGCGGGGGGCACATACAATGAGCAGTTCTTC. This translates into CAISGGLAGGTYNEQFF.

CDR3 sequence: CSAQGPLQETQYF. The CDR3 region has the DNA TGCAGTGCCCAAGGACCTCTCCAAGAGACCCAGTACTTC. The chain carries TRBV20-1 and TRBJ2-5; D remains unclear. CDR1 is DFQATT, CDR2 SNEGSKA, per germline (reference sequence). V lost 6 bases and J 1 base, leaving 12 bases between the germline ends. CDR3 length: 13 amino acids.

V is TRBV7-2 and J is TRBJ1-2; D is possibly TRBD1 (5 bases). The CDR3 length is 13 residues. In germline, CDR1 is SGHTA, CDR2 FQGNSA. The ends were cut back, 5 bases at V and 4 bases at J, with 11 bases in the middle. The CDR3 spells CASSLRQPYGYTF. The CDR3 DNA follows: TGTGCCAGCAGCCTTCGACAGCCCTATGGCTACACCTTC. The full variable domain, with the rest looked up from reference TRBV7-2 and TRBJ1-2, is GAGVSQSPSNKVTEKGKDVELRCDPISGHTALYWYRQSLGQGLEFLIYFQGNSAPDKSGLPSDRFSAERTGGSVSTLTIQRTQQEDSAVYLCASSLRQPYGYTFGSGTRLTVV.

This clonotype appeared many times. The chain links TRBV7-8 to TRBJ2-7, with 10 bases identical to TRBD2. V trimming: 5 bases; J trimming: 6 bases; junction bases outside the gene matches: 7. Germline CDR1 reads SGHVS; CDR2 reads FQNEAQ. The CDR3 sequence is 14 residues long. The CDR3 DNA sequence: TGTGCCAGCAGCCAGGGACTAGCGATGGGCGAGCAGTACTTC. This codes for CASSQGLAMGEQYF.

V gene TRBV7-9 combines with J gene TRBJ2-7; TRBD1 matches 9 bases. V gave up 5 bases and J gave up 7 bases; unmatched junction bases: 9. The germline gives CDR1 SEHNR, CDR2 FQNEAQ (reference sequence). CDR3 size: 14 residues. CDR3 nucleotides: TGTGCCAGCAGCACAGACAGGGGGTCCCTGGAGCAGTACTTC. It codes for CASSTDRGSLEQYF. The complete variable domain, with remaining parts taken from reference TRBV7-9 and TRBJ2-7, reads DTGVSQNPRHKITKRGQNVTFRCDPISEHNRLYWYRQTLGQGPEFLTYFQNEAQLEKSRLLSDRFSAERPKGSFSTLEIQRTEQGDSAMYLCASSTDRGSLEQYFGPGTRLTVT.

This clonotype has at least ten counts. The CDR3 reads CASSHDRGENIQYF. The CDR3 nucleotides are TGTGCCAGCAGCCACGACAGGGGAGAAAACATTCAGTACTTC. V is TRBV7-2 and J is TRBJ2-4, with TRBD1 matching over 8 bases. Trimming removed 5 bases from V and 5 bases from J; junction bases left unmatched: 5. The CDR3 has 14 residues. Germline lookup yields CDR1 SGHTA and CDR2 FQGNSA.

The V and J genes are TRBV6-5 and TRBJ2-5; D tentatively fits TRBD1 or TRBD2 (5 bases each). The DNA end favors TRBJ2-1, so the J call may be wrong. Germline V CDR1 and CDR2: MNHEY, SVGAGI. The length of the CDR3 is 15 residues. The CDR3 region has the DNA TGTGCCACTACCCCAGGGAGCCCGAACGGGAATGAGCAGTTCTTC. Residues: CATTPGSPNGNEQFF.

This rearrangement joins TRBV6-2 or TRBV6-3 to TRBJ1-4; TRBD1 might be the D (6 bases). The germline CDR1 and CDR2 sequences are MNHEY and SVGEGT. V was cut by 7 bases and J by 11 bases, with 29 bases left in between. The CDR3 spans 17 residues. This CDR3 is CASNDGQPMFIEAKLFF. The CDR3 nucleotides read TGTGCCAGCAACGACGGACAGCCCATGTTTATAGAGGCCAAACTGTTTTTT.

The rearrangement joins TRBV20-1 to TRBJ2-4; perhaps TRBD2 as D (5 bases). CDR3 length: 11 residues. V was clipped by 3 bases and J by 6 bases, with 6 bases between them. The germline V gene has CDR1 DFQATT and CDR2 SNEGSKA (reference sequence). CDR3 DNA sequence: TGCAGTGCTAGTGGAGGAAACATTCAGTACTTC. Amino acids: CSASGGNIQYF.

This rearrangement joins TRBV20-1 to TRBJ2-5, with D unclear. The DNA end lines up better with TRBJ2-7; the J call may be wrong. CDR1 is DFQATT and CDR2 is SNEGSKA in the germline V gene (reference sequence). The CDR3 covers 13 residues. CDR3 amino acids: CSASVQLSYEQYF. The CDR3 DNA follows: TGCAGTGCTAGCGTACAGCTTTCCTACGAGCAGTACTTC.